This T cell receptor (beta chain) was captured by sequencing in a study of blood T cell repertoires in COVID-19. Whole-study context: T cells, B-cell-depleted T cells, or PBMCs supplied cDNA or gDNA.

Data came from immunoSEQ multiplex PCR; TCRdb stores just in-frame clones and leaves some out. The sample shows under 20,000 clones, approximately 80% of them seen only once. Germline loops: CDR1 SNHLY, CDR2 FYNNEI. V was trimmed by 6 bases and J by 4 bases, leaving 12 bases between them. The CDR3 contains 13 residues. The clonotype comes from a man in his 70s with COVID-19, enrolled during active disease. Sequenced sample: peripheral blood. The chain has TRBV2 and TRBJ1-2; unclear D gene. For the CDR3, the DNA is TGTGCCAGCAGCCGGGGAGAATTCTATGGCTACACCTTC. It codes for CASSRGEFYGYTF. Filled out from reference TRBV2 and TRBJ1-2, the complete variable domain reads EPEVTQTPSHQVTQMGQEVILRCVPISNHLYFYWYRQILGQKVEFLVSFYNNEISEKSEIFDDQFSVERPDGSNFTLKIRSTKLEDSAMYFCASSRGEFYGYTFGSGTRLTVV.